Reported below is one T cell receptor beta chain. What it binds is unknown. The entry originates in a study of chemoradiotherapy in HPV16-positive cancers. Repertoires were sampled repeatedly during chemoradiotherapy. Method: immunoSEQ multiplex PCR; TCRdb's copy keeps in-frame clones and lacks some. The data contain 7,500 or so clones, 65% to 75% of them seen just once; the ten biggest clones take up more than 4.5%. This CDR3 spans 15 amino acids. Per germline, CDR1 SGHTA and CDR2 FQGNSA. V was shortened by 0 bases and J by 0 bases, with 7 bases between the two germline ends. Study-level findings and limits: Only a couple of HPV16-positive patients supplied the functional HPV-specificity definition. HPV-responsive T-cell expansion during chemoradiotherapy was linked to improved recurrence-free survival in HPV16-positive patients. Candidate HPV-specific clones and E7-related TCR motifs grew in tumor during treatment.

This TCR derives from a human donor with HPV-associated anogenital cancer. The chain links TRBV7-2 to TRBJ2-3, with D unresolved. The starting material was tumor tissue, obtained from a patient who underwent chemoradiotherapy. The CDR3 spells CASSLAWGSTDTQYF. In nucleotides, the CDR3 is TGTGCCAGCAGCTTAGCGTGGGGTAGCACAGATACGCAGTATTTT.